This is a list of T cell receptor beta chains from one sample in a study of identifying expanded T cells in peripheral blood. Produced via immunoSEQ multiplex PCR; TCRdb's table is partial and in-frame only. The sample has about 86,000 clones, more than 75% seen once; the top ten hold roughly 4.1%. Sequencing used blood. All receptors derive from a person aged 18 to 75 in good health. The CDR3 runs from the conserved cysteine through the conserved F or W. D genes are given only for firm matches. A clone size is listed for some rows: how often the clone was seen (once, few, many), or a class if it is expanded.

.	.	TRBV11-3	TRBJ1-2	TGTGCCAGCAGCTTAGATGTCTATGGCTACACCTTC	CASSLDVYGYTF
TRBD1	.	TRBV5-6	TRBJ1-5	TGTGCCAGCAGCTTGGCCACAGGGGGCGCGGGTCTCACCAATCAGCCCCAGCATTTT	CASSLATGGAGLTNQPQHF
.	.	TRBV5-6	TRBJ1-1	TGTGCCAGCAGCCCCTACCTACAGGGTACGGGGGCCGAAGCTTTCTTT	CASSPYLQGTGAEAFF
TRBD1	once	TRBV18	TRBJ1-5	TGTGCCAGCTCACCACTCCCCAGGGGGCTAAATCAGCCCCAGCATTTT	CASSPLPRGLNQPQHF
.	few	TRBV11-2	TRBJ2-5	TGTGCCAGCAGCTCTTCCAGGGGTTTAGAGACCCAGTACTTC	CASSSSRGLETQYF
.	.	TRBV15	TRBJ1-6	TGTGCCACCAGCCTACCGCGGGGTAACGGCGATTCACCCCTCCACTTT	CATSLPRGNGDSPLHF
.	.	TRBV27	TRBJ1-2	TGTGCCAGCAGTTTATCCAATGGCTATGGCTACACCTTC	CASSLSNGYGYTF
.	.	TRBV6-6	TRBJ1-3	TGTGCCAGCAGTTACCCGACCCGCTCTGGAAACACCATATATTTT	CASSYPTRSGNTIYF
TRBD1	many	TRBV7-9	TRBJ2-7	TGTGCCAGCAGCGCGGCCGACAGGGGTCCTCTCGAGCAGTACTTC	CASSAADRGPLEQYF
.	.	TRBV25-1	TRBJ2-6	TGTGCCACCGAAGTAGACGCTGGGGCCAACGTCCTGACTTTC	CATEVDAGANVLTF
.	.	TRBV2	TRBJ2-7	TGTGCCAGCAGTGAAGCTGTAGGTTCCTACGAGCAGTACTTC	CASSEAVGSYEQYF
.	once	TRBV18	TRBJ1-4	TGTGCCAGCTCACCGGATATTTCAGGGCGGAATGAAAAACTGTTTTTT	CASSPDISGRNEKLFF
TRBD1	.	TRBV30	TRBJ1-3	TGTGCCTGGAGTGTAACAGGGGTCGGAAACACCATATATTTT	CAWSVTGVGNTIYF
TRBD1	once	TRBV7-9	TRBJ1-1	TGTGCCAGCAGCCCAGAAAGGACAGGGAGGCCTGAAGCTTTCTTT	CASSPERTGRPEAFF
.	.	TRBV7-3	TRBJ1-4	TGTGCCAGCAGCTTGGAGGGGACCACTAATGAAAAACTGTTTTTT	CASSLEGTTNEKLFF
.	.	TRBV19	TRBJ2-1	TGTGCCAGTTCACCCGACAGGCAAGACTACAATGAGCAGTTCTTC	CASSPDRQDYNEQFF
.	.	TRBV11-2	TRBJ2-3	TGTGCCAGCAGCAGAAGCCATCTCCCGGAGAAAGTCGATACGCAGTATTTT	CASSRSHLPEKVDTQYF
.	.	TRBV7-9	TRBJ2-2	TGTGCCAGCAGCGGAACAGCGAACACCGGGGAGCTGTTTTTT	CASSGTANTGELFF
.	.	TRBV18	TRBJ1-2	TGTGCCAGCTCACCACCGGGGGGCGAGGGCTATGGCTACACCTTC	CASSPPGGEGYGYTF
.	few	TRBV29-1	TRBJ1-2	TGCAGCGTTTCACGGGACTATGGCTACACCTTC	CSVSRDYGYTF
TRBD1	.	TRBV19	TRBJ2-5	TGTGCCAGGCTACAGGGGCAGGAGACCCAGTACTTC	CARLQGQETQYF
.	medium-sized	TRBV21-1	TRBJ1-2	TGTGCCAGCAGTAAAACCGGGACAGACACCGGCTACACCTTC	CASSKTGTDTGYTF
.	once	TRBV29-1	TRBJ2-1	TGCAGCGTTGTCTTCTTAGGGAATGAGCAGTTCTTC	CSVVFLGNEQFF
TRBD1	.	TRBV19	TRBJ2-1	TGTGCCAGTAGTATTTTAGGACAGGGAATAGATGAGCAGTTCTTC	CASSILGQGIDEQFF
.	.	TRBV4-1	TRBJ2-7	TGCGCCAGCAGCCCTCTGCTCGGAAACCGCTACGAGCAGTACTTC	CASSPLLGNRYEQYF
.	.	TRBV6-5	TRBJ2-2	TGTGCCAGCAGTGGGGGAACCGGGGAGCTGTTTTTT	CASSGGTGELFF
TRBD1	.	TRBV18	TRBJ2-7	TGTGCCAGCTCACCAGGACAGGGGGCTTCCTACGAGCAGTACTTC	CASSPGQGASYEQYF